This TCR beta chain was identified in a study of blood T cell repertoires in COVID-19. Study information: Italy, Spain and the United States were the sources of the convalescent and acute COVID-19 samples. PBMCs, B-cell-depleted T cells, or T cells were the source of the cDNA or gDNA that made up the material.

Authors' analysis steps: Reference gene primer amplification gave estimated nucleated cell counts. Sequenced by immunoSEQ multiplex PCR; TCRdb stores in-frame clones only, minus some. The V and J calls and clone size come from that table; D and trimming were worked out from the DNA. The sample carries roughly 190,000 clones, approximately 89% recorded once. Germline assignment: CDR1 MNHEY and CDR2 SMNVEV (reference sequence). V was pared by 2 bases and J by 7 bases, with 18 bases between. The CDR3 totals 16 residues. V is TRBV27 and J is TRBJ2-1; D unresolved. The sequenced sample consisted of peripheral blood. This TCR derives from a woman aged 55 to 70 with acute or convalescent COVID-19. CDR3 in amino acids: CASSLMAALRINEQFF. The CDR3 nucleotides read TGTGCCAGCAGTTTAATGGCGGCTCTAAGGATAAATGAGCAGTTCTTC.